Listed below are T cell receptor beta chains from one sample, sequenced in a study of blood T cell repertoires in COVID-19. This table comes from immunoSEQ multiplex PCR, and its TCRdb copy is limited to in-frame clones, with some not included. The repertoire holds some 180,000 clones, 80% to 90% seen once, with under 2.5% in the top ten. The specimen was peripheral blood. The receptor source for this set is a woman older than 75 with acute or convalescent COVID-19. CDR3s include the opening cysteine and the closing phenylalanine or tryptophan. D genes are given only for firm matches. Expanded clones get a size class; other rows say once, few or many, or leave the size out.

abundance,v_gene,j_gene,d_gene,CDR3nt,CDR3aa
once,TRBV2,TRBJ2-4,-,TGTGCCAGCAAGCCCCCGCGGGTAGCCAAAAACATTCAGTACTTC,CASKPPRVAKNIQYF
few,TRBV7-8,TRBJ2-7,-,TGTGCCAGCAGCTTAGATTACGGGGGATCCTCCTACGAGCAGTACTTC,CASSLDYGGSSYEQYF
-,TRBV30,TRBJ1-2,-,TGTGCCTGGACCCCGGGGTCGGATGGCTACACCTTC,CAWTPGSDGYTF
-,TRBV12-3/TRBV12-4,TRBJ1-1,-,TGTGCCAGCAGTCATGACAGTAAAACTGAAGCTTTCTTT,CASSHDSKTEAFF
-,TRBV11-2,TRBJ2-7,-,TGTGCCAGCAGCCTGAGCTCCTACGAGCAGTACTTC,CASSLSSYEQYF
few,TRBV6-5,TRBJ1-1,-,TGTGCCAGCAGTTACTCGAAACGCAGCTTTAGCGGGGCTTTCTTT,CASSYSKRSFSGAFF
-,TRBV28,TRBJ1-2,-,TGTGCCAGCATTCAGGGATCAAACTATGGCTACACCTTC,CASIQGSNYGYTF
-,TRBV28,TRBJ2-5,TRBD2,TGTGCCAGCAGCCTAGCGGGGGGGACTTTCGGAGAGACCCAGTACTTC,CASSLAGGTFGETQYF
-,TRBV4-1,TRBJ1-4,TRBD1,TGCGCCAGCAGCCGCGGACAGGCCCGGCCAGAAAAACTGTTTTTT,CASSRGQARPEKLFF
once,TRBV30,TRBJ1-1,-,TGTGCCTGGAGCGAAGGGGGGGCCACTGAAGCTTTCTTT,CAWSEGGATEAFF
once,TRBV28,TRBJ2-7,-,TGTGCCAGCAGTCCTCCGGGACTTTCCCTGGAGCAGTACTTC,CASSPPGLSLEQYF
-,TRBV5-6,TRBJ1-4,TRBD1,TGTGCCAGCAGCTGGGGGACAGGGAATAATGAAAAACTGTTTTTT,CASSWGTGNNEKLFF
few,TRBV11-3,TRBJ1-6,-,TGTGCCAGCAGCTTGGGTGGGACTCATTCACCCCTCCACTTT,CASSLGGTHSPLHF
few,TRBV2,TRBJ2-1,TRBD2,TGTGCCAGCAGTGAACGGCAAGCGGGGGTAGCACGGGAGCAGTTCTTC,CASSERQAGVAREQFF
-,TRBV12-3/TRBV12-4,TRBJ2-7,TRBD1,TGTGCCAGCGATACAGGGGGTGGGTACGAGCAGTACTTC,CASDTGGGYEQYF
-,TRBV5-5,TRBJ2-7,-,TGTGCCAGCAGCGGACAAGTCCAGTCCTACGAGCAGTACTTC,CASSGQVQSYEQYF
-,TRBV2,TRBJ1-6,TRBD1,TGTGCCAGCCACAGGGGTGGAGATTCACCCCTCCACTTT,CASHRGGDSPLHF
-,TRBV5-1,TRBJ2-5,TRBD1,TGCGCCAGCAGTACTGGCCCAACAGGGGTGGAGACCCAGTACTTC,CASSTGPTGVETQYF
-,TRBV12-3/TRBV12-4,TRBJ1-2,TRBD1,TGTGCCAGCAGTATCAGGGGGTTCGGTGGCTACACCTTC,CASSIRGFGGYTF
-,TRBV14,TRBJ1-6,TRBD1,TGTGCCAGCAGCCGGACAGGGAGTTCACCCCTCCACTTT,CASSRTGSSPLHF
-,TRBV20-1,TRBJ1-4,-,TGCAGTGCTAGAGGGGGCGAAAAACTGTTTTTT,CSARGGEKLFF
-,TRBV15,TRBJ1-3,-,TGTGCCACCAGCAGATTCAGTCGCAGTCCTCATCTCTCTGGAAACACCATATATTTT,CATSRFSRSPHLSGNTIYF
-,TRBV7-2,TRBJ1-5,TRBD1,TGTGCCAGCAGCCATGGGGACAGGGTATATCAGCCCCAGCATTTT,CASSHGDRVYQPQHF
few,TRBV7-9,TRBJ1-5,-,TGTGCCAGCAGCTTAGCAGGGGGCAATCAGCCCCAGCATTTT,CASSLAGGNQPQHF
-,TRBV2,TRBJ2-5,TRBD1,TGTGCCAGCAGTGAATTGGGACAGGGCTGGGAGACCCAGTACTTC,CASSELGQGWETQYF
-,TRBV2,TRBJ2-5,TRBD2,TGTGCCAGCAGAAAACCTAGCGGGGGCCAAGAGACCCAGTACTTC,CASRKPSGGQETQYF
-,TRBV3-1/TRBV3-2,TRBJ2-3,-,TGTGCCAGCAGCCAGGATAGACTGGGAGGCACAGATACGCAGTATTTT,CASSQDRLGGTDTQYF
-,TRBV7-8,TRBJ2-6,-,TGTGCCAGCAGCTTACTCAGGGCGAGCTCTGGGGCCAACGTCCTGACTTTC,CASSLLRASSGANVLTF
once,TRBV5-1,TRBJ2-3,TRBD1,TGCGCCAGCAGCTTGGGACAGGGGAGCACAGATACGCAGTATTTT,CASSLGQGSTDTQYF
-,TRBV6-5,TRBJ1-5,-,TGTGCCAGCACCCCGTTCAGGGATCAGCCCCAGCATTTT,CASTPFRDQPQHF
few,TRBV6-4,TRBJ2-3,TRBD2,TGTGCCAGCAGTGACGGCGGGGGTAGCACAGATACGCAGTATTTT,CASSDGGGSTDTQYF
-,TRBV3-1/TRBV3-2,TRBJ1-3,-,TGTGCCAGCAGGCAAGGACTCGGAAACACCATATATTTT,CASRQGLGNTIYF
-,TRBV7-3,TRBJ2-2,-,TGTGCCAGCAGCCCGACTGCCCTGCGAGGTCGGACCGGGGAGCTGTTTTTT,CASSPTALRGRTGELFF
few,TRBV7-2,TRBJ1-1,TRBD1,TGTGCCAGCAGCTTAGCAGGACAGGTGAAGAACACTGAAGCTTTCTTT,CASSLAGQVKNTEAFF
-,TRBV13,TRBJ2-7,-,TGTGCCAGCAGCGGAACCGGGTCTGCCTCCGAGCAGTACTTC,CASSGTGSASEQYF
-,TRBV7-2,TRBJ2-7,-,TGTGCCAGCAGCTCCCCCCTCAGGGGACGCGAGCAGTACTTC,CASSSPLRGREQYF
-,TRBV18,TRBJ2-7,TRBD2,TGTGCCAGCTCAGGTTCTATAGGGACTAGCTACGTCCACGAGCAGTACTTC,CASSGSIGTSYVHEQYF
-,TRBV28,TRBJ2-7,TRBD2,TGTGCCAGCAGCAGCAATGGACTAGCGGGGGACTACGAGCAGTACTTC,CASSSNGLAGDYEQYF
-,TRBV5-1,TRBJ2-3,-,TGCGCCAGCAGCTCGGTGGATACGCAGTATTTT,CASSSVDTQYF
-,TRBV5-1,TRBJ2-2,TRBD2,TGCGCCAGCAGCTCGGGACTAGCGGGAGGGTCCACCGGGGAGCTGTTTTTT,CASSSGLAGGSTGELFF
-,TRBV7-3,TRBJ2-5,-,TGTGCCAGCAGGCCGGGTGGAGGGCCCCAAGAGACCCAGTACTTC,CASRPGGGPQETQYF
few,TRBV7-8,TRBJ1-2,-,TGTGCCAGCAGCTTAAGGACAAGCCCTAACTATGGCTACACCTTC,CASSLRTSPNYGYTF
-,TRBV27,TRBJ2-5,-,TGTGCCAGCAGCTCCCCAGGTCGGGCAGGGTCGAGAGAGACCCAGTACTTC,CASSSPGRAGSRETQYF
-,TRBV27,TRBJ2-1,-,TGTGCCAGCAGGTTGAGGGTCTGGGCGGAGAGCTCCTACAATGAGCAGTTCTTC,CASRLRVWAESSYNEQFF
-,TRBV4-2,TRBJ2-1,TRBD1,TGTGCCAGCAGCCGGCCCGGGACAGGTCCCGAGCAGTTCTTC,CASSRPGTGPEQFF
-,TRBV3-1/TRBV3-2,TRBJ2-5,TRBD2,TGTGCCAGCAGCCGCCAGACTAGCGGGAGGGCGCGGGAGACCCAGTACTTC,CASSRQTSGRARETQYF
-,TRBV19,TRBJ1-6,TRBD1,TGTGCCAGTAGTAGTGGACAGGGCCGGTCACCCCTCCACTTT,CASSSGQGRSPLHF
-,TRBV19,TRBJ1-6,-,TGTGCCAGTAGTATAGAGCGGGATTCACCCCTCCACTTT,CASSIERDSPLHF
-,TRBV28,TRBJ1-1,-,TGTGCCAGCACCCTTACAGGGAGGGGTGAAGCTTTCTTT,CASTLTGRGEAFF
once,TRBV3-1/TRBV3-2,TRBJ1-1,-,TGTGCCAGCAGCCAAATCAGGGTAGGAGTATCTGAAGCTTTCTTT,CASSQIRVGVSEAFF
-,TRBV10-3,TRBJ2-1,-,TGTGCCATCAGTGAGTCAGGAGGATCCTACAATGAGCAGTTCTTC,CAISESGGSYNEQFF
-,TRBV28,TRBJ2-3,TRBD2,TGTGCCAGCAGCTTTCTCTTAGCGGGGGGCACAGATACGCAGTATTTT,CASSFLLAGGTDTQYF
few,TRBV4-2,TRBJ2-2,TRBD2,TGTGCCAGCAGCCAAGATGTGGTAGTAGCGGGGGCCTCGAACACCGGGGAGCTGTTTTTT,CASSQDVVVAGASNTGELFF
-,TRBV9,TRBJ1-1,-,TGTGCCAGCAGCGCGGCGGGAGGAGGGGTGGGGACTGAAGCTTTCTTT,CASSAAGGGVGTEAFF
-,TRBV19,TRBJ2-3,-,TGTGCCAGTAGTGCAGGGCACACAGATACGCAGTATTTT,CASSAGHTDTQYF
-,TRBV9,TRBJ2-3,-,TGTGCCAGCAGCACCCGGGACTTGGGCCGCACAGATACGCAGTATTTT,CASSTRDLGRTDTQYF
-,TRBV10-3,TRBJ2-7,TRBD1,TGTGCCATCAGTGAGGGGACAGACTACGAGCAGTACTTC,CAISEGTDYEQYF
-,TRBV9,TRBJ2-7,TRBD2,TGTGCCAGCAGCGTAGTTAGGGAGGGGATGCAGTACTTC,CASSVVREGMQYF